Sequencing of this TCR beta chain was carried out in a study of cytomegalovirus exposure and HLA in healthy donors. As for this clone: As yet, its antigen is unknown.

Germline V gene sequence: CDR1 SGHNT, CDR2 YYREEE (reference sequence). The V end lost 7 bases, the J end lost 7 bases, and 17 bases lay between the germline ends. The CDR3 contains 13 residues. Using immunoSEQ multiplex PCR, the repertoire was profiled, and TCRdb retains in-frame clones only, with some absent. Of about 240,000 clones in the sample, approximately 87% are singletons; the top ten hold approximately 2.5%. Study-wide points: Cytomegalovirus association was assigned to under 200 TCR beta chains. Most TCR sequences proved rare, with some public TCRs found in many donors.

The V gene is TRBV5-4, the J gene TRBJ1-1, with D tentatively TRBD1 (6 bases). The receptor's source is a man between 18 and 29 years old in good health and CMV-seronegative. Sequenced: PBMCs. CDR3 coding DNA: TGTGCCAGCCACGAGGACAGCACTTTTGAAGCTTTCTTT. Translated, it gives CASHEDSTFEAFF.